This T cell receptor beta chain originates from a study of T cell responses to AZD1222 COVID-19 vaccine. Study-level points and caveats: Elevations in Spike-specific TCR breadth and depth followed administration of two AZD1222 doses.

Trimming removed 4 bases at V and 2 bases at J, with 11 bases between. This CDR3 has 14 residues. Germline V gives CDR1 LGHNA, CDR2 YSLEER. Method: immunoSEQ multiplex PCR; TCRdb's copy keeps in-frame clones and lacks some. The table has roughly 100,000 clones, about 93% seen once; the top ten hold less than 5%. Turning to this clone: Its target is unknown.

Here the sequenced sample was peripheral blood, taken on day 0 of AZD1222 vaccination. This receptor was obtained from an adult in good health. V usage is TRBV4-3 and J usage is TRBJ1-2, with a possible D match to TRBD1 (5 bases). The DNA for the CDR3 is TGCGCCAGCAGCCCAGGCAGGGTAAACTATGGCTACACCTTC. Translating gives CASSPGRVNYGYTF.